This T cell receptor beta chain appears in the sequencing data of a study of metastatic and nonmetastatic thyroid tumors. TCRdb re-clonotyped the PCR reads via MiXCR. The sample includes 65,000 or so clones, approximately 4.1% of them seen just once. Germline loops: CDR1 SGHRS, CDR2 YFSETQ. The CDR3 is made up of 16 amino acids. J gave up 8 bases and V 4 bases, and 14 bases lay outside the gene matches. Thyroid surgery had not been preceded by any treatment in any patient. This clone occurred many times. The chain joins TRBV5-1 to TRBJ2-1, with 8 bases fitting TRBD2. The sequence derives from a female donor with papillary thyroid cancer or a benign thyroid nodule (not recorded which). Some clones in this sample may be carry-over from other donors' samples. The sample was blood. The CDR3 spells CASSPRRSGRGDEQFF. The CDR3 region has the DNA TGCGCCAGCAGCCCAAGACGGAGCGGGAGAGGCGATGAGCAGTTCTTC.